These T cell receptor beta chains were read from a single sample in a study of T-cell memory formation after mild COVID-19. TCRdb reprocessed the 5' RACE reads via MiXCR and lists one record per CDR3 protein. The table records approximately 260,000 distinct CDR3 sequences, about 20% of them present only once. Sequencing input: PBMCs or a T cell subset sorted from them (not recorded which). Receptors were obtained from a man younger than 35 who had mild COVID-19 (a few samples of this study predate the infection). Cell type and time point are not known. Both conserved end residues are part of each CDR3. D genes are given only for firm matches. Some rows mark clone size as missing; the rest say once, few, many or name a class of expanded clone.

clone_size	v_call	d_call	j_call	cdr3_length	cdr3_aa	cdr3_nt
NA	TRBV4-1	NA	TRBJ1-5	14	CASSQVLAGQPQHF	TGCGCCAGCAGCCAAGTTTTAGCGGGTCAGCCCCAGCATTTT
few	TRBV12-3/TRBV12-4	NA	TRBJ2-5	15	CASRPRRGTEETQYF	TGTGCCAGCAGGCCTCGGAGGGGGACAGAAGAGACCCAGTACTTC
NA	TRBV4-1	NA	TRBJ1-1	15	CASSRGPVQDTEAFF	TGCGCCAGCAGCCGGGGGCCGGTTCAAGACACTGAAGCTTTCTTT
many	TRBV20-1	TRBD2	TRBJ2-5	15	CSARLPSSGGETQYF	TGCAGTGCTAGATTACCCTCTAGCGGGGGAGAGACCCAGTACTTC
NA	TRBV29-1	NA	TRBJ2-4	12	CSVEAAKNIQYF	TGCAGCGTTGAAGCCGCCAAAAACATTCAGTACTTC
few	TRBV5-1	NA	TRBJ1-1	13	CASRLRMVTEAFF	TGCGCCAGCAGGTTGAGGATGGTCACTGAAGCTTTCTTT
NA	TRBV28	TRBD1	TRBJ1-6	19	CASSLPGTGASSYNSPLHF	TGTGCCAGCAGTTTGCCCGGGACAGGGGCCAGCTCCTATAATTCACCCCTCCACTTT
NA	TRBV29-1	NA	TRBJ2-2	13	CSVEGYWPGELFF	TGCAGCGTTGAAGGGTATTGGCCCGGGGAGCTGTTTTTT
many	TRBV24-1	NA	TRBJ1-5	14	CATSHRLGNQPQHF	TGTGCCACCAGTCATCGCCTGGGTAATCAGCCCCAGCATTTT
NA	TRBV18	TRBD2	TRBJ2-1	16	CASSPRGSGGNNEQFF	TGTGCCAGCTCACCTCGGGGTAGCGGGGGGAACAATGAGCAGTTCTTC
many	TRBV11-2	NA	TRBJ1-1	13	CASSLDRHGEAFF	TGTGCCAGCAGCTTAGACCGCCACGGTGAAGCTTTCTTT
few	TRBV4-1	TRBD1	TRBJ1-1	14	CASSQSDRDTEAFF	TGCGCCAGCAGCCAGTCAGACAGGGACACTGAAGCTTTCTTT
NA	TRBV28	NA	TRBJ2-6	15	CASSLSHSGANVLTF	TGTGCCAGCAGTTTAAGCCACTCTGGGGCCAACGTCCTGACTTTC
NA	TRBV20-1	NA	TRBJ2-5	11	CSAIRQETQYF	TGCAGTGCTATAAGACAAGAGACCCAGTACTTC
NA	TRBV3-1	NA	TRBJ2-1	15	CASSPRASLYNEQFF	TGTGCCAGCAGCCCCCGAGCCTCCCTCTACAATGAGCAGTTCTTC
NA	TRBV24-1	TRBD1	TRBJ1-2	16	CATSDPIQGQFGGYTF	TGTGCCACCAGTGACCCGATACAGGGGCAGTTTGGTGGCTACACCTTC
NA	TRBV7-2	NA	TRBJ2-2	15	CASRRDRLYTGELFF	TGTGCCAGCAGGCGGGACAGACTCTACACCGGGGAGCTGTTTTTT
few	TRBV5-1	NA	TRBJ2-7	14	CASSLGQGRGEQYF	TGCGCCAGCAGCTTGGGTCAGGGAAGAGGCGAGCAGTACTTC
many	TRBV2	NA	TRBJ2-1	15	CASSDIAVELNEQFF	TGTGCCAGCAGTGACATAGCGGTCGAGTTGAATGAGCAGTTCTTC
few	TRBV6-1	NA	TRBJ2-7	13	CASSEGPAYEQYF	TGTGCCAGCAGTGAAGGTCCTGCCTACGAGCAGTACTTC
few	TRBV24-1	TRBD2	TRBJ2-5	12	CATRTSGGRSYF	TGTGCCACTCGGACTAGCGGGGGGCGGTCGTACTTC
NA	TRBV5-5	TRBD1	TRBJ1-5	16	CASSEQGSLGVQPQHF	TGTGCCAGCAGCGAACAGGGGTCCCTTGGGGTTCAGCCCCAGCATTTT
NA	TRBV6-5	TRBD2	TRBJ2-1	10	CASKGLEQFF	TGTGCCAGCAAGGGACTAGAGCAGTTCTTC
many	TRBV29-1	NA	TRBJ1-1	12	CSVGRGGTEAFF	TGCAGCGTTGGAAGGGGGGGCACTGAAGCTTTCTTT
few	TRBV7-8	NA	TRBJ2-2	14	CASSTMGLLGELFF	TGTGCCAGCAGCACGATGGGGTTACTCGGGGAGCTGTTTTTT
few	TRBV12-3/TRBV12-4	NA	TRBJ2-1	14	CASSFLGTYNEQFF	TGTGCCAGCAGTTTCCTAGGAACCTACAATGAGCAGTTCTTC
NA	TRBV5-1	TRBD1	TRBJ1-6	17	CASSLAIAGGRYSPLHF	TGCGCCAGCAGCTTGGCCATCGCAGGGGGAAGGTACTCACCCCTCCACTTT
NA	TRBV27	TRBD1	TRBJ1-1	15	CASSSYSTGVTEAFF	TGTGCCAGCAGTTCGTACTCGACAGGGGTGACTGAAGCTTTCTTT
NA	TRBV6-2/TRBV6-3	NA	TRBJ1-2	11	CASNGHYGYTF	TGTGCCAGCAACGGACACTATGGCTACACCTTC
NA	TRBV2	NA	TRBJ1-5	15	CASSPPRGLNQPQHF	TGTGCCAGCAGCCCTCCCAGGGGTCTTAATCAGCCCCAGCATTTT
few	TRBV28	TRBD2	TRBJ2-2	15	CASRTWGGDTGELFF	TGTGCCAGCAGGACCTGGGGGGGGGACACCGGGGAGCTGTTTTTT
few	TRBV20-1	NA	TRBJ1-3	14	CSASGPLSGNTIYF	TGCAGTGCTTCGGGGCCTCTCTCTGGAAACACCATATATTTT
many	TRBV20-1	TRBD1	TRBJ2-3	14	CSGQDRRSTDTQYF	TGCAGTGGGCAGGACAGGAGAAGCACAGATACGCAGTATTTT
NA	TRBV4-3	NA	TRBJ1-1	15	CASSQVPGASTEAFF	TGCGCCAGCAGCCAAGTTCCGGGGGCGAGCACTGAAGCTTTCTTT
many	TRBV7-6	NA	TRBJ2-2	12	CASSFRSGELFF	TGTGCCAGCAGCTTTCGATCCGGGGAGCTGTTTTTT
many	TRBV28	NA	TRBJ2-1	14	CASRGTISYNEQFF	TGTGCCAGCCGCGGGACAATCTCCTACAATGAGCAGTTCTTC
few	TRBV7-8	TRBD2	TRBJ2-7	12	CASSSGRDEQYF	TGTGCCAGCAGCTCTGGGAGGGACGAGCAGTACTTC
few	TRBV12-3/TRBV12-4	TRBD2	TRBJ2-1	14	CASSLLAGLNEQFF	TGTGCCAGCAGTTTACTAGCGGGTTTGAATGAGCAGTTCTTC
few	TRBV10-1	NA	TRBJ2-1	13	CASSDPQGYEQFF	TGCGCCAGCAGTGACCCTCAGGGTTATGAGCAGTTCTTC
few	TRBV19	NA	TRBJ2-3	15	CASSMVPGVPDTQYF	TGTGCCAGTAGTATGGTGCCGGGGGTGCCAGATACGCAGTATTTT
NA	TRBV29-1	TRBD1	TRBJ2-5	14	CSVEGTGWRETQYF	TGCAGCGTGGAGGGGACAGGGTGGCGAGAGACCCAGTACTTC